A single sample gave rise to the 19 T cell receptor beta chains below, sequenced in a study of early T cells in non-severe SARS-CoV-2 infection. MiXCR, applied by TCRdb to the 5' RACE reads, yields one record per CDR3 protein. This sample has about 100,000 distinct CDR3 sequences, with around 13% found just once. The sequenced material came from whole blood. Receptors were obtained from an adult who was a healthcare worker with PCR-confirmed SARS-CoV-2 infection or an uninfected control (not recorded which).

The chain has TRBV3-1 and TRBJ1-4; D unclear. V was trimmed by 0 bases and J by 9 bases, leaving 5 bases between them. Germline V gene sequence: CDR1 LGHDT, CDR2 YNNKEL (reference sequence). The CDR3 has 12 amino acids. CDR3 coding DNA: TGTGCCAGCAGCCAAGAAGCCCAAAAACTGTTTTTT. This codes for CASSQEAQKLFF. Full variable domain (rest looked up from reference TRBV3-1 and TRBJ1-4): DTAVSQTPKYLVTQMGNDKSIKCEQNLGHDTMYWYKQDSKKFLKIMFSYNNKELIINETVPNRFSPKSPDKAHLNLHINSLELGDSAVYFCASSQEAQKLFFGSGTQLSVL.

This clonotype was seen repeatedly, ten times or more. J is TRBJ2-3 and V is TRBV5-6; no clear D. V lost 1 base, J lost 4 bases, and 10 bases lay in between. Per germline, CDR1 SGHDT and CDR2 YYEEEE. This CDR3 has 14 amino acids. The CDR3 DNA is TGTGCCAGCAGCTTGTTCCCTGGAGCAGATACGCAGTATTTT. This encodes CASSLFPGADTQYF.

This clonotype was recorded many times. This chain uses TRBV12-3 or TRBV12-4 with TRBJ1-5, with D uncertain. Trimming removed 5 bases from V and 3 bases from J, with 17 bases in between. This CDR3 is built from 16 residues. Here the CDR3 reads CASSPPAGGYNQPQHF. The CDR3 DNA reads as TGTGCCAGCAGTCCGCCGGCAGGAGGGTACAATCAGCCCCAGCATTTT.

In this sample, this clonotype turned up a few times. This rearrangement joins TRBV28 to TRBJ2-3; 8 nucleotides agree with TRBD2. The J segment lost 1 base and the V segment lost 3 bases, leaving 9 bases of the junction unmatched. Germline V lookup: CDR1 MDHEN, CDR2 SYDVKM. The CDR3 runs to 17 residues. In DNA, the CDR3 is TGTGCCAGCAGTTTTGAATACAAAGCGGGAGGCACAGATACGCAGTATTTT. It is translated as CASSFEYKAGGTDTQYF. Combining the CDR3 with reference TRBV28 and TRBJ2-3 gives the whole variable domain DVKVTQSSRYLVKRTGEKVFLECVQDMDHENMFWYRQDPGLGLRLIYFSYDVKMKEKGDIPEGYSVSREKKERFSLILESASTNQTSMYLCASSFEYKAGGTDTQYFGPGTRLTVL.

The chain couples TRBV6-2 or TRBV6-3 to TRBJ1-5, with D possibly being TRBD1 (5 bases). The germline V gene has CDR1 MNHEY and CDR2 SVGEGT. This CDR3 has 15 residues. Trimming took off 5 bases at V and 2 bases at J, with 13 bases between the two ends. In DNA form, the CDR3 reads TGTGCCAGCAGTGGACAACGGGTGGGCAATCAGCCCCAGCATTTT. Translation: CASSGQRVGNQPQHF.

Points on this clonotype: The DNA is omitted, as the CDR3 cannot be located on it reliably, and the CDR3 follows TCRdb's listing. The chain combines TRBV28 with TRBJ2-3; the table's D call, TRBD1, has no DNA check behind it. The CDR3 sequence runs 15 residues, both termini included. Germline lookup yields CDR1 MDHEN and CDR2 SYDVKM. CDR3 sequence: CASSFFGQATDTQYF.

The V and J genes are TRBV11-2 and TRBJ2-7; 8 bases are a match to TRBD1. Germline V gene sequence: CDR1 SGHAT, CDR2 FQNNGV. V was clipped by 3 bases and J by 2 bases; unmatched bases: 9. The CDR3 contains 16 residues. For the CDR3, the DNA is TGTGCCAGCAGCTTGAGGACAGGGCCCATCCCCTACGAGCAGTACTTC. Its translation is CASSLRTGPIPYEQYF.

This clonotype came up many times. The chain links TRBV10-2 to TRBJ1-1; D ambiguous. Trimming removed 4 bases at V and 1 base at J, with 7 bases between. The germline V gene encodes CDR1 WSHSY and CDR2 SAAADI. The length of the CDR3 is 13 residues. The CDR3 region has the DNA TGCGCCAGCAGTGTTACATCGAACACTGAAGCTTTCTTT. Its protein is CASSVTSNTEAFF.

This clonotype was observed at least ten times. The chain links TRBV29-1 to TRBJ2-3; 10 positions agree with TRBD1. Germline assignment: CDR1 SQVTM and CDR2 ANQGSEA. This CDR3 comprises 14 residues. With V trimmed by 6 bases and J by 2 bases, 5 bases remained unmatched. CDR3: CSVSGTGVTDTQYF. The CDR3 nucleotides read TGCAGCGTCTCCGGGACAGGGGTCACAGATACGCAGTATTTT.

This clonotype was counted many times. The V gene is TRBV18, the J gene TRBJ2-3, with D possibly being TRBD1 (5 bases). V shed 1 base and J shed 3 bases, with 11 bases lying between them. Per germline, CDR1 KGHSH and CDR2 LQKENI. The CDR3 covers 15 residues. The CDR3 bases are TGTGCCAGCTCACCACGGCGAACAGGTACAGATACGCAGTATTTT. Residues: CASSPRRTGTDTQYF. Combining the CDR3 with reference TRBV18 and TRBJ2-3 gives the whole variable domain NAGVMQNPRHLVRRRGQEARLRCSPMKGHSHVYWYRQLPEEGLKFMVYLQKENIIDESGMPKERFSAEFPKEGPSILRIQQVVRGDSAAYFCASSPRRTGTDTQYFGPGTRLTVL.

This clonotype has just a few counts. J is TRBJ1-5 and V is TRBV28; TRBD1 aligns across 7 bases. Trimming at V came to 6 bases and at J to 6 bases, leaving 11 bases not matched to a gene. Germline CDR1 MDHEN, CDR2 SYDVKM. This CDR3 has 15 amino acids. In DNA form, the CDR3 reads TGTGCCAGCAGGTCCGGGACAGTGGCGGGTCAGCCCCAGCATTTT. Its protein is CASRSGTVAGQPQHF.

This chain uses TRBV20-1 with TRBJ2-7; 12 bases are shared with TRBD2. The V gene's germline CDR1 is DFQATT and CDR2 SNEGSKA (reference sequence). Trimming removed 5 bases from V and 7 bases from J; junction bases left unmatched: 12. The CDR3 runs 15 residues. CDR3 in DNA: TGCAGTGCTCCACCCATTACTAGCGGGGGGAGGGAGCAGTACTTC. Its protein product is CSAPPITSGGREQYF.

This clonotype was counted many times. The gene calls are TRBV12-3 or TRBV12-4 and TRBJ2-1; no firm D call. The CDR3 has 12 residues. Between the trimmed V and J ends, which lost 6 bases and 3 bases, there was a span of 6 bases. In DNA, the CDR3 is TGTGCCAGCAGCCTTGTCTACAATGAGCAGTTCTTC. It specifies CASSLVYNEQFF.

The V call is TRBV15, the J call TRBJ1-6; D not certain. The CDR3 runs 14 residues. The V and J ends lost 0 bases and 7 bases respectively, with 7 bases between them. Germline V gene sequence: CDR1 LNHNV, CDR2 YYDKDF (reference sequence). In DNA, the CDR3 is TGTGCCACCAGCAGAGATCTCAGAAATTCACCCCTCCACTTT. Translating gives CATSRDLRNSPLHF.

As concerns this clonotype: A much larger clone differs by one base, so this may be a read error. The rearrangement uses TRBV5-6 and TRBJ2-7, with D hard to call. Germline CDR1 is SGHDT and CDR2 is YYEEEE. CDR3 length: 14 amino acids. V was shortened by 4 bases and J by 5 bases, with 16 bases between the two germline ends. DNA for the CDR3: TGTGCCAGCAGCCCCTCGGTTGTCCTCCACGAGCAGTACTTC. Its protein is CASSPSVVLHEQYF.

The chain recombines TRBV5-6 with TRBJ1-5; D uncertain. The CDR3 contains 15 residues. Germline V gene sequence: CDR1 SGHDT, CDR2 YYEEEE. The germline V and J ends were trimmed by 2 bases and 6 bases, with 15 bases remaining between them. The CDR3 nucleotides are TGTGCCAGCAGCTTTGGTGGCGGGTTGGGTCAGCCCCAGCATTTT. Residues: CASSFGGGLGQPQHF.

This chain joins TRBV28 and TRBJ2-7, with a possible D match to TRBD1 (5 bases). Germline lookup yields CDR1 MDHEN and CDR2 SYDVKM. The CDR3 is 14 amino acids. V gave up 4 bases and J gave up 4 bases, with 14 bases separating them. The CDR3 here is CASSSSGMGYEQYF. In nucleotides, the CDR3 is TGTGCCAGCAGTTCCTCAGGGATGGGGTACGAGCAGTACTTC.

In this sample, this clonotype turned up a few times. CDR3 protein: CASSPPPQGADTQYF. The CDR3 DNA follows: TGTGCCAGCAGCCCCCCCCCCCAGGGGGCAGATACGCAGTATTTT. This chain links TRBV7-8 with TRBJ2-3; 7 bases agree with TRBD1. V dropped 5 bases and J dropped 4; count of bases not matched to a gene: 9. The germline V gene encodes CDR1 SGHVS and CDR2 FQNEAQ. CDR3 size: 15 residues.

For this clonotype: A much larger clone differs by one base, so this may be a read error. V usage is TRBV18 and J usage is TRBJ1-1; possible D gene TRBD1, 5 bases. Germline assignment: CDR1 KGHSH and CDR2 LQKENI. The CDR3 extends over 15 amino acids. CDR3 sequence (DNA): TGTGTCAGCTCACCGTCGACAGTAAGAGGCACTGAAGCTTTCTTT. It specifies CVSSPSTVRGTEAFF. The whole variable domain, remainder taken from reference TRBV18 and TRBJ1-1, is NAGVMQNPRHLVRRRGQEARLRCSPMKGHSHVYWYRQLPEEGLKFMVYLQKENIIDESGMPKERFSAEFPKEGPSILRIQQVVRGDSAAYFCVSSPSTVRGTEAFFGQGTRLTVV.